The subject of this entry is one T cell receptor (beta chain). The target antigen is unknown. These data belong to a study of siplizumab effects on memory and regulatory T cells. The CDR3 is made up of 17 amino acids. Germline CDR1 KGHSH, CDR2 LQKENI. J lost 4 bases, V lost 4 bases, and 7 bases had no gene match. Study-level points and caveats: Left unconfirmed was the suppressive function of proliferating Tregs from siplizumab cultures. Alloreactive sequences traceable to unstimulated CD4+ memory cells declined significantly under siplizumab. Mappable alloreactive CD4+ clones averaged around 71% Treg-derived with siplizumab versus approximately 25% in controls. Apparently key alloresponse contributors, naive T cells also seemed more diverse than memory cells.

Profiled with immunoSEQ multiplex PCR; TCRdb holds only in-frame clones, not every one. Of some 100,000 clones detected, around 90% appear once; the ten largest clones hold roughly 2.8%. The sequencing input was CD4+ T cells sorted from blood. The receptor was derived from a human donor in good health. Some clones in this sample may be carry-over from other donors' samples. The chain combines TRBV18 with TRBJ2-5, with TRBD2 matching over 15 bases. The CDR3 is CASSHPGLAGGGETQYF. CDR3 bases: TGTGCCAGCTCACATCCGGGACTAGCGGGAGGTGGAGAGACCCAGTACTTC.